The T cell receptor (beta chain) described here comes from a study of vaccination effects on CD4 cells after COVID-19 (dated by TCRdb to between 2022 and 2023). About the study as a whole: Each participant received two doses of an mRNA SARS-CoV-2 vaccine, either BNT162b2 or mRNA-1273. The full study included ten to eleven COVID-19 convalescent patients and several SARS-CoV-2-naive healthy vaccine recipients. SARS-CoV-2 spike-specific CD4+ TCR repertoires were compared before and after mRNA vaccination in COVID-19 convalescent patients and in infection-naive vaccine recipients. Pre-vaccine samples were drawn from a couple of convalescent patients 16 days and one week before the first dose, at 142 and 148 days after COVID-19 diagnosis. The Oncomine TCR Beta short-read assay on an Illumina iSeq 100 was used to sequence cultures from other donors in the study.

In the ViraFEST assay, PBMC were stimulated with viral peptide pools, and antigen-specific CD4+ T cell clonotypes were then identified by expansion using TCR sequencing. After more than 9 days of culture, CD4+ T cells were isolated with the EasySep CD4+ T cell isolation kit. Convalescent patients had PCR-confirmed SARS-CoV-2 infection between March and December 2020, before Alpha, Beta and Delta variants emerged in the United States. A few million PBMC per well were cultured with approximately 10 ug/ml peptides in IMDM containing approximately 4.7% human AB serum, approximately 10 IU/ml IL-2 and gentamicin. Half of the culture medium was replaced with fresh IL-2-containing medium on days 3 and 7. Unless noted otherwise, every peptide stimulation condition was cultured in triplicate wells. PBMC were separated from whole blood using Ficoll-Paque Plus gradient centrifugation and were then either cryopreserved at -140C or used fresh. The QIAamp micro DNA kit was used to extract genomic DNA from the cultured CD4+ T cells.

Regarding this clone: The antigen it binds to is not known. The sample holds no much larger clone one base away, and base qualities are not on file.

Results the study describes overall, beyond this receptor: Marked clonal contraction was observed in both infection-induced and vaccine-induced clones at late post-vaccination timepoints, consistent with waning T cell responses. Only a small number of convalescent patients were included, and no early post-infection timepoints were available, which limited the study. Among convalescent patients, the spike-reactive repertoire after vaccination was made up mainly of new vaccine-induced clones that were largely distinct from the clones induced by infection.

V loses 5 bases at its end and J loses 4 bases; junction bases beyond the gene matches: 11. As encoded in the germline V gene, CDR1 is SGHTA while CDR2 is FQGNSA. Taken from cysteine to phenylalanine, the CDR3 has 15 residues. Only the CDR3 DNA is retained, 45 bases long and in frame from the first base. The library was obtained by the immunoSEQ multiplex PCR assay. DNA from the CD4+ T cells that had been cultured and isolated underwent TCR beta CDR3 sequencing. As for how the authors treated the data: Non-productive TCR sequences were discarded, and reads were trimmed to the CDR3 region, with only CDR3s of 7 or more amino acids retained. The MANAFEST web app was used to identify antigen-specific clonotypes by comparing expansion in peptide wells with expansion in reference cultures. To count as positive, a clone had to show expansion at FDR<0.05 compared with the reference and with all other wells, an odds ratio above 5, and a frequency above 0.1% in two replicate wells. A clonotype was defined as cross-reactive if the clonotype was significantly expanded both in SARS-CoV-2 spike wells and in at least one common cold coronavirus spike condition. CDR3 similarity was assessed by Levenshtein distance with the stringdist R package, and unrooted trees were built with ape in R 3.6.1. TCRdb holds this immuneACCESS table with in-frame rearrangements only. Some clones are missing; in checked studies, unresolved V genes explain under half, and the rest has no known cause. V and J calls and clone size follow that table, whereas D and trimming were derived from the DNA. The sample table contains tens of thousands of clones; only one count was recorded for around 72% of them. The ten largest clonotypes hold roughly 35% of the sample.

The V gene is TRBV7-2 and the J gene is TRBJ2-7, with 7 central nucleotides matching TRBD1. The clonotype originates from a human donor who had a prior SARS-CoV-2 infection. The source material was CD4+ T cells from PBMCs cultured with a peptide pool, sampled before COVID-19 vaccination. CDR3 region: CASSPPKGTAYEQYF. The DNA reads as follows: TGTGCCAGCAGCCCTCCTAAGGGGACAGCGTACGAGCAGTACTTC. Here the CDR3 is joined to the reference TRBV7-2 and TRBJ2-7 genes, and the full variable domain is: GAGVSQSPSNKVTEKGKDVELRCDPISGHTALYWYRQSLGQGLEFLIYFQGNSAPDKSGLPSDRFSAERTGGSVSTLTIQRTQQEDSAVYLCASSPPKGTAYEQYFGPGTRLTVT.